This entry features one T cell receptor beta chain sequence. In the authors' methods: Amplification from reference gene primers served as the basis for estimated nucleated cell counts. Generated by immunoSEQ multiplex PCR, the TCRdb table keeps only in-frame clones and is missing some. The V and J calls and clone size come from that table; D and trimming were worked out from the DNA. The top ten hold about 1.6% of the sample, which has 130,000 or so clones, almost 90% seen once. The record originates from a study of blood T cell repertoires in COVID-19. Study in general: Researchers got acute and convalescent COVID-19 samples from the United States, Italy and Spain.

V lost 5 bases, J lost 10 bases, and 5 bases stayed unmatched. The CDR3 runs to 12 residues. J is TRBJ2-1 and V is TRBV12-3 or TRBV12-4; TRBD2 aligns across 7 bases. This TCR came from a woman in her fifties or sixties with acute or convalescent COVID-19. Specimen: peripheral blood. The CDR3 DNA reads TGTGCCAGCAGTAAAGCGGGGTCGGAGCAGTTCTTC. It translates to CASSKAGSEQFF.